Included here is one T cell receptor (beta chain) sequence, with context. Its antigen is undetermined. Clones were sequenced by immunoSEQ multiplex PCR, and TCRdb holds only the in-frame ones, with some missing. The repertoire holds 90,000 to 130,000 clones, with about 92% as singletons. CDR1 is SGHVS, CDR2 FQNEAQ, per germline. V was pared by 0 bases and J by 4 bases, with 21 bases between. CDR3 length equals 18 residues. These data originate in a study of graft-versus-host responses after intestinal transplantation. The J gene is TRBJ1-2, the V gene TRBV7-8; the D gene is possibly TRBD1 (5 bases). Sequenced here: unstimulated CD4+ T cells sorted from spleen or lymph node cells, sampled before transplant. This TCR came from a human donor who was the organ donor for an intestinal transplant. The CDR3 nucleotides are TGTGCCAGCAGCTTAGCGACCAACCACGGTGACAGTCTCTATGGCTACACCTTC. This encodes CASSLATNHGDSLYGYTF.